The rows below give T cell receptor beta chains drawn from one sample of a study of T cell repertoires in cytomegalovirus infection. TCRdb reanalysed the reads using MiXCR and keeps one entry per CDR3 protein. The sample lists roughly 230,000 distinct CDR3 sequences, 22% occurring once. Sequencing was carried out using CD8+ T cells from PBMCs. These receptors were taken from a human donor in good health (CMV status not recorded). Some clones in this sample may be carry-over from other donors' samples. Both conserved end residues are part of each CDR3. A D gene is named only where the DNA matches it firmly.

CDR3: CASSFGLAEYSYEQYF; V: TRBV7-9; D: TRBD2; J: TRBJ2-7
CDR3: CASSLGTGVGYQPQHF; V: TRBV27; D: TRBD1; J: TRBJ1-5
CDR3: CASSLDSGASYNEQFF; V: TRBV5-1; D: NA; J: TRBJ2-1
CDR3: CASSFQGSASTDTQYF; V: TRBV28; D: NA; J: TRBJ2-3
CDR3: CASSTRQGGQFAIYFYEQYF; V: TRBV7-8; D: TRBD1; J: TRBJ2-7
CDR3: CASSLAPRSSYEQYF; V: TRBV7-6; D: NA; J: TRBJ2-7
CDR3: CASSLTGAAEAFF; V: TRBV7-9; D: NA; J: TRBJ1-1
CDR3: CASSGGSGTEAFF; V: TRBV7-9; D: NA; J: TRBJ1-1
CDR3: CASSLGDSTEAFF; V: TRBV7-3; D: NA; J: TRBJ1-1
CDR3: CASSMGYNEQFF; V: TRBV19; D: NA; J: TRBJ2-1
CDR3: CASSLARTGGGYEQYF; V: TRBV5-1; D: TRBD2; J: TRBJ2-7
CDR3: CASSPRGIGTYGYTF; V: TRBV28; D: NA; J: TRBJ1-2
CDR3: CASSNKRGGPDEQFF; V: TRBV7-9; D: TRBD2; J: TRBJ2-1
CDR3: CASSHRLAGTLMQQETQYF; V: TRBV28; D: TRBD2; J: TRBJ2-5
CDR3: CASSHQTPDTQYF; V: TRBV12-3/TRBV12-4; D: NA; J: TRBJ2-3
CDR3: CSVEFGQRDEQYF; V: TRBV29-1; D: NA; J: TRBJ2-7
CDR3: CASSLELGAAYNEQFF; V: TRBV5-1; D: NA; J: TRBJ2-1
CDR3: CASIGLSYEQYF; V: TRBV28; D: NA; J: TRBJ2-7
CDR3: CSARGAEHNEQFF; V: TRBV20-1; D: NA; J: TRBJ2-1
CDR3: CSEGGEMNTEAFF; V: TRBV29-1; D: NA; J: TRBJ1-1
CDR3: CASSAGGHGDNEQFF; V: TRBV6-1; D: NA; J: TRBJ2-1
CDR3: CASSPGGRGNQPQHF; V: TRBV6-2/TRBV6-3; D: NA; J: TRBJ1-5
CDR3: CASSLISGGYTGELFF; V: TRBV28; D: NA; J: TRBJ2-2
CDR3: CASSHELAGGLNEQFF; V: TRBV14; D: TRBD2; J: TRBJ2-1
CDR3: CASSLGTGAQPQHF; V: TRBV5-6; D: TRBD1; J: TRBJ1-5
CDR3: CASSHILGQGNTGELFF; V: TRBV28; D: TRBD1; J: TRBJ2-2
CDR3: CASSQDPGNYGYTF; V: TRBV4-1; D: NA; J: TRBJ1-2
CDR3: CASSYMGGGYEQYF; V: TRBV6-5; D: TRBD2; J: TRBJ2-7
CDR3: CASSPREGLLTGELFF; V: TRBV4-1; D: NA; J: TRBJ2-2
CDR3: CASSLASYNEQFF; V: TRBV7-9; D: NA; J: TRBJ2-1
CDR3: CASSNAGGGQPQHF; V: TRBV7-9; D: NA; J: TRBJ1-5
CDR3: CSVEERGPDAEQFF; V: TRBV29-1; D: TRBD2; J: TRBJ2-1
CDR3: CASSFRSPSYEQYF; V: TRBV28; D: NA; J: TRBJ2-7
CDR3: CASSRQHFGYEKLFF; V: TRBV28; D: NA; J: TRBJ1-4
CDR3: CSARDYGGSGSYNSPLHF; V: TRBV20-1; D: NA; J: TRBJ1-6
CDR3: CASSYGTDIKPQHF; V: TRBV27; D: NA; J: TRBJ1-5
CDR3: CASRESGEQYF; V: TRBV7-9; D: NA; J: TRBJ2-7
CDR3: CASSQRGYQETQYF; V: TRBV7-9; D: NA; J: TRBJ2-5
CDR3: CATPESSGNTIYF; V: TRBV19; D: NA; J: TRBJ1-3
CDR3: CSARDGSSGEQYF; V: TRBV20-1; D: NA; J: TRBJ2-7
CDR3: CASSLSGSSNQPQHF; V: TRBV7-9; D: NA; J: TRBJ1-5
CDR3: CASSSGSLDEQFF; V: TRBV12-3/TRBV12-4; D: NA; J: TRBJ2-1
CDR3: CAISESEEGYTF; V: TRBV10-3; D: NA; J: TRBJ1-2
CDR3: CSVPTGTALSGYTF; V: TRBV29-1; D: TRBD1; J: TRBJ1-2
CDR3: CSARSIGLAGYEQYF; V: TRBV20-1; D: TRBD2; J: TRBJ2-7
CDR3: CASSLLAGDTQYF; V: TRBV7-2; D: NA; J: TRBJ2-3
CDR3: CASSLTGGRDELFF; V: TRBV7-6; D: TRBD1; J: TRBJ1-4
CDR3: CASSSVRPPGSPLHF; V: TRBV6-5; D: NA; J: TRBJ1-6
CDR3: CATSGPTDTQYF; V: TRBV15; D: NA; J: TRBJ2-3
CDR3: CASSGMGEQYF; V: TRBV6-1; D: NA; J: TRBJ2-7
CDR3: CASTTRTGDPYNEQFF; V: TRBV2; D: TRBD1; J: TRBJ2-1
CDR3: CASKLVYQETQYF; V: TRBV7-2; D: NA; J: TRBJ2-5
CDR3: CAISESPGETYEQYF; V: TRBV10-3; D: NA; J: TRBJ2-7